These 27 T cell receptor beta chains came from one sample sequenced in a study of identical twins. TCRdb reanalysed the 5' RACE reads using MiXCR and keeps one entry per CDR3 protein. The data contain a few hundred thousand distinct CDR3 sequences, nearly 9.5% of them singletons. These data were also reused for a study on yellow fever vaccine responses in identical twins.

Sequences were obtained from CD8+ T cells sorted from blood. All receptors come from a woman aged 18-29 years in good health.

Only a few counts were recorded for this clonotype. The rearrangement uses TRBV30 and TRBJ2-1, with no clear D. The germline V gene encodes CDR1 GTSNPN and CDR2 SVGIG (reference sequence). V was pared by 1 base and J by 3 bases, with 10 bases between. The CDR3 loop spans 14 amino acids. The CDR3 DNA is TGTGCCTGGAGTGAGGAGTTGGGCTACAATGAGCAGTTCTTC. Residues: CAWSEELGYNEQFF.

The chain recombines TRBV13 with TRBJ2-7; D gene unclear. CDR3 length equals 16 residues. V dropped 2 bases and J dropped 2 bases, with 16 bases sitting between them. Germline assignment: CDR1 PRHDT and CDR2 FYEKMQ (reference sequence). CDR3: CASSLIQSSPTYEQYF. CDR3 nucleotides: TGTGCCAGCAGCTTAATTCAGAGTAGCCCGACCTACGAGCAGTACTTC. The whole variable domain, filled in from reference TRBV13 and TRBJ2-7, reads AAGVIQSPRHLIKEKRETATLKCYPIPRHDTVYWYQQGPGQDPQFLISFYEKMQSDKGSIPDRFSAQQFSDYHSELNMSSLELGDSALYFCASSLIQSSPTYEQYFGPGTRLTVT.

J is TRBJ2-5 and V is TRBV6-1, with a tentative D call TRBD1 (6 bases). This CDR3 has 16 amino acids. V lost 7 bases and J 4 bases, leaving 22 bases between the germline ends. Per germline, CDR1 MNHNS and CDR2 SASEGT. CDR3 region: CASNQDSGIYGETQYF. CDR3 nucleotides: TGTGCCAGCAACCAGGACAGTGGGATTTATGGAGAGACCCAGTACTTC.

CDR3 sequence: CASSWGRGYEQYF. The CDR3 region has the DNA TGTGCCAGCAGTTGGGGACGGGGCTACGAGCAGTACTTC. This chain uses TRBV27 with TRBJ2-7; possibly TRBD1 or TRBD2 for D (5 bases each). Per the germline V gene, CDR1 is MNHEY and CDR2 is SMNVEV (reference sequence). The V end lost 4 bases, the J end lost 3 bases, and 10 bases lay between the germline ends. CDR3 length equals 13 residues.

This clonotype showed up many times. The chain links TRBV28 to TRBJ2-7, with D maybe TRBD2 (6 bases). This CDR3 contains 14 residues. Germline CDR1 MDHEN, CDR2 SYDVKM. Trimming cost V 7 bases and J 4 bases, with 17 bases left between them. The CDR3 DNA is TGTGCCAGCAAATCCCCCGGGACTGGGTACGAGCAGTACTTC. Protein product: CASKSPGTGYEQYF.

In this sample, this clonotype turned up many times. This chain connects TRBV12-3 or TRBV12-4 to TRBJ2-1; possible D gene TRBD1, 6 bases. This CDR3 has 14 amino acids. V was trimmed by 6 bases and J by 10 bases, leaving 19 bases between them. CDR3 nucleotide sequence: TGTGCCAGCAGCCCTCATAATACAGGGCTGGAGCAGTTCTTC. It translates to CASSPHNTGLEQFF.

This sequence joins TRBV7-6 and TRBJ2-1; 7 bases map to TRBD2. There are 14 residues in the CDR3. Germline V CDR1 and CDR2: SGHVS, FNYEAQ. Trimming cost V 0 bases and J 5 bases; bases outside gene matches: 1. CDR3: CASSLAGGNNEQFF. CDR3 nucleotide sequence: TGTGCCAGCAGCTTAGCGGGGGGGAACAATGAGCAGTTCTTC.

This clonotype has ten or more counts. This rearrangement joins TRBV4-2 to TRBJ2-1; D might be TRBD2 (5 bases). The V end was cut by 0 bases, the J end by 9 bases, with 15 bases between. The CDR3 consists of 15 residues. CDR1 and CDR2 (germline): LGHNA, YNFKEQ. CDR3 loop: CASSQDTAGLGEQFF. The CDR3 DNA reads as TGTGCCAGCAGCCAAGATACGGCGGGTCTGGGTGAGCAGTTCTTC.

This clonotype was detected ten times or more. J is TRBJ1-1 and V is TRBV20-1; tentative D call: TRBD1 (5 bases). The germline CDR1 and CDR2 sequences are DFQATT and SNEGSKA (reference sequence). The V end lost 2 bases, the J end lost 3 bases, and 10 bases lay between the germline ends. The CDR3 consists of 13 residues. CDR3 DNA sequence: TGCAGTGCTAGACCATTGGGGGACACTGAAGCTTTCTTT. This translates into CSARPLGDTEAFF.

This clonotype was counted only a few times. The chain uses TRBV9 and TRBJ1-1; no definite D call. This CDR3 has 18 amino acids. Germline CDR1 is SGDLS and CDR2 is YYNGEE. V gave up 3 bases and J gave up 0 bases, with 21 bases separating them. The CDR3 DNA reads as TGTGCCAGCAGCGCCATCGGAGACTTGTGGGAAATGAACACTGAAGCTTTCTTT. The encoded protein is CASSAIGDLWEMNTEAFF.

This chain joins TRBV7-2 and TRBJ2-3; D uncertain. CDR3 size: 15 residues. V was trimmed by 1 base and J by 0 bases, leaving 8 bases between them. CDR1 is SGHTA and CDR2 is FQGNSA in the germline V gene. CDR3 nucleotides: TGTGCCAGCAGCTTAGAACCCATCAGCACAGATACGCAGTATTTT. Its protein is CASSLEPISTDTQYF.

This clonotype was seen at least ten times. This chain joins TRBV6-5 and TRBJ2-7; 8 bases line up with TRBD2. CDR3 length: 16 amino acids. The V gene end was trimmed by 4 bases and the J gene end by 5 bases; junction bases not matched to a gene: 13. The germline CDR1 and CDR2 sequences are MNHEY and SVGAGI. The DNA of the CDR3 is TGTGCCAGCAGTTCTGGCCCGGGAGGGCGGTTTCACGAGCAGTACTTC. Its translation is CASSSGPGGRFHEQYF.

This clonotype was recorded a few times. The genes are TRBV7-8 and TRBJ1-6, with D unclear. The germline V gene encodes CDR1 SGHVS and CDR2 FQNEAQ. The CDR3 loop spans 12 amino acids. The ends were cut back, 5 bases at V and 5 bases at J, with 4 bases in the middle. The CDR3 nucleotides are TGTGCCAGCAGCCAGAATAATTCACCCCTCCACTTT. Amino acids: CASSQNNSPLHF.

On this clonotype itself: A junction boundary mismatches the germline segment, possibly from a read error. This chain links TRBV7-7 with TRBJ2-1; D possibly matches TRBD1 or TRBD2 (6 bases each). This CDR3 spans 15 amino acids. Germline V gene lookup returns CDR1 SSHAT and CDR2 FNYEAQ (reference sequence). The CDR3 here is CASSLLAGQGNEQFF. CDR3 nucleotides: TGTGCTAGCAGCTTACTCGCGGGACAAGGCAATGAGCAGTTCTTC.

The gene calls are TRBV7-3 and TRBJ2-1; 8 nucleotides line up with TRBD2. Trimming removed 1 base from V and 10 bases from J; junction bases left unmatched: 9. This CDR3 is built from 15 residues. In germline, CDR1 is SGHTA, CDR2 FQGTGA. The CDR3 protein is CASSLRRGGKIEQFF. Here the CDR3 DNA reads TGTGCCAGCAGCTTAAGGCGCGGGGGGAAGATCGAGCAGTTCTTC. The whole variable domain, remainder taken from reference TRBV7-3 and TRBJ2-1, is GAGVSQTPSNKVTEKGKYVELRCDPISGHTALYWYRQSLGQGPEFLIYFQGTGAADDSGLPNDRFFAVRPEGSVSTLKIQRTERGDSAVYLCASSLRRGGKIEQFFGPGTRLTVL.

This clonotype was detected ten times or more. The chain has TRBV12-3 or TRBV12-4 and TRBJ2-5; possibly TRBD1 for D (6 bases). Trimming cost V 1 base and J 8 bases, with 17 bases left between them. CDR3 length: 15 amino acids. CDR3 sequence reads: CASSLEDSGRDTQYF. CDR3 coding DNA: TGTGCCAGCAGTTTAGAGGACAGCGGAAGGGACACCCAGTACTTC.

This clonotype was detected many times. This chain connects TRBV27 to TRBJ2-7; unclear D gene. Trimming took off 0 bases at V and 4 bases at J, with 10 bases between the two ends. Germline CDR1 reads MNHEY; CDR2 reads SMNVEV (reference sequence). The CDR3 contains 14 residues. The CDR3 loop reads CASSLSRPKYEQYF. As DNA, the CDR3 is TGTGCCAGCAGTTTATCCCGACCGAAATACGAGCAGTACTTC.

This clonotype was observed a few times. This chain connects TRBV25-1 to TRBJ2-5; no clear D gene. With 4 bases removed from V and 0 bases from J, the gap between germline ends came to 9 bases. Germline CDR1 MGHDK, CDR2 SYGVNS. The CDR3 has 14 amino acids. The CDR3 is CASSGLGNQETQYF. The CDR3 DNA reads as TGTGCCAGCAGTGGATTAGGCAACCAAGAGACCCAGTACTTC.

This clonotype was observed at least ten times. The V gene is TRBV7-3, the J gene TRBJ2-5; no definite D call. Trimming stripped 1 base from V and 5 bases from J, with 8 bases between. Looked up from germline, CDR1 is SGHTA and CDR2 is FQGTGA. This CDR3 region has 13 residues. CDR3 DNA sequence: TGTGCCAGCAGCTTAAATACCTATGAGACCCAGTACTTC. Its translation is CASSLNTYETQYF.

This chain links TRBV7-2 with TRBJ2-5, with D maybe TRBD2 (5 bases). The ends were cut back, 4 bases at V and 4 bases at J, with 19 bases in the middle. The germline V gene has CDR1 SGHTA and CDR2 FQGNSA. The CDR3 consists of 16 residues. The CDR3 bases are TGTGCCAGCAGCTCCAGTAGGAGCGAGGGAGTAGAGACCCAGTACTTC. It encodes CASSSSRSEGVETQYF.

This clonotype was observed many times. The V call is TRBV28, the J call TRBJ2-5; 13 positions agree with TRBD2. Germline CDR1 is MDHEN and CDR2 is SYDVKM. With V trimmed by 7 bases and J by 4 bases, 6 bases remained unmatched. CDR3 length equals 15 residues. The CDR3 spells CASTLTSGRAETQYF. The CDR3 bases are TGTGCCAGCACCCTTACTAGCGGGAGGGCAGAGACCCAGTACTTC.

There are many counts of this clonotype. The V gene is TRBV6-1, the J gene TRBJ2-5; 7 bases fit TRBD2. The CDR3 consists of 15 residues. The germline V gene has CDR1 MNHNS and CDR2 SASEGT. The J segment lost 2 bases and the V segment lost 7 bases, leaving 10 bases of the junction unmatched. Written as DNA, the CDR3 is TGTGCCAGCAAACGGAGGGAGGGAAGGCAAGAGACCCAGTACTTC. Translation gives CASKRREGRQETQYF.

This clonotype showed up many times. The genes are TRBV20-1 and TRBJ2-2; no clear D. The CDR3 is made up of 15 amino acids. Trimming took off 6 bases at V and 0 bases at J, with 14 bases between the two ends. Germline V gives CDR1 DFQATT, CDR2 SNEGSKA (reference sequence). Here the CDR3 DNA reads TGCAGTGCGGATAACTTGCTCGCGAACACCGGGGAGCTGTTTTTT. Protein sequence: CSADNLLANTGELFF.

The chain is built from TRBV15 and TRBJ1-5; tentative D call: TRBD1 (5 bases). Between the trimmed V and J ends, which lost 0 bases and 2 bases, there was a span of 11 bases. This CDR3 is built from 16 residues. Germline V gene data show CDR1 as LNHNV and CDR2 as YYDKDF (reference sequence). CDR3 sequence: CATSRDVGQGNQPQHF. CDR3 nucleotide sequence: TGTGCCACCAGCAGAGATGTGGGGCAAGGCAATCAGCCCCAGCATTTT.

This chain uses TRBV5-5 with TRBJ2-1, with 10 bases lining up with TRBD1. V was clipped by 4 bases and J by 4 bases; unmatched bases: 5. This CDR3 comprises 15 residues. Germline values: CDR1 SGHKS, CDR2 YYEKEE (reference sequence). CDR3 sequence: CASSGRDRGYNEQFF. The CDR3 DNA follows: TGTGCCAGCAGCGGCCGGGACAGGGGTTACAATGAGCAGTTCTTC. Filled out from reference TRBV5-5 and TRBJ2-1, the complete variable domain reads DAGVTQSPTHLIKTRGQQVTLRCSPISGHKSVSWYQQVLGQGPQFIFQYYEKEERGRGNFPDRFSARQFPNYSSELNVNALLLGDSALYLCASSGRDRGYNEQFFGPGTRLTVL.

This clonotype came up a few times. CDR3 nucleotides: TGTGCCACCAGTGGGCCCGACTCCTACGAGCAGTACTTC. The encoded protein is CATSGPDSYEQYF. The rearrangement links TRBV24-1 to TRBJ2-7; D not certain. The germline V gene encodes CDR1 KGHDR and CDR2 SFDVKD. This CDR3 has 13 residues. V lost 5 bases, J lost 0 bases, and 7 bases lay in between.

The table lists this clonotype with many counts. The chain uses TRBV20-1 and TRBJ2-1, with a tentative D call TRBD2 (6 bases). Germline CDR1 DFQATT, CDR2 SNEGSKA (reference sequence). CDR3 length equals 12 residues. The V and J ends lost 5 bases and 9 bases respectively, with 14 bases between them. CDR3 nucleotides: TGCAGTGCTGAGATCCTAGCGCCTGAGCAGTTCTTC. It codes for CSAEILAPEQFF.